This TCR beta chain was obtained from a study of lung T cells in sarcoidosis with Löfgren's syndrome. Germline V gene data show CDR1 as MDHEN and CDR2 as SYDVKM. V was cut by 11 bases and J by 1 base, with 18 bases left in between. This CDR3 spans 16 amino acids. The sample holds many counts of this clonotype. As yet, its antigen is unknown. TCRdb re-derived calls from the reads in MiXCR, one entry per CDR3 protein. This repertoire shows 15,000 to 20,000 distinct CDR3 sequences, 20% to 25% found once; its top ten account for about 4%. General study findings and limits: The most expanded V genes in Löfgren's patients were reportedly TRAV12-1 and TRBV2. TRBV2 was the preferred pairing partner of TRAV12-1, with similar CDR3s.

The sequencing sample was made of CD4+ T cells from PBMCs. This receptor was taken from a human donor with sarcoidosis (Löfgren's syndrome or another form), or a control subject (not recorded which). The chain employs TRBV28 and TRBJ2-6, with D possibly matching TRBD1 (5 bases). The chain's CDR3 is CAPLRQISSGANVLTF. CDR3 nucleotide sequence: TGTGCCCCCTTAAGACAGATAAGTTCTGGGGCCAACGTCCTGACTTTC.